The 18 T cell receptor beta chains below come from one sample, sequenced in a study of cytomegalovirus exposure and HLA in healthy donors. The PCR had 60 Vbeta and 13 Jbeta primers. The protocol was immunoSEQ multiplex PCR, while the TCRdb copy is restricted to in-frame clones and leaves out a portion. This sample has around 93,000 clones, with 75% to 85% found just once. Specimen: PBMCs. The origin of the receptors is a man under 40 in good health and CMV-seropositive.

The chain is built from TRBV5-1 and TRBJ2-7; 8 positions match TRBD2. The V gene's germline CDR1 is SGHRS and CDR2 YFSETQ. CDR3 length equals 14 residues. The trim removed 2 bases at V and 3 bases at J, leaving 4 bases unmatched. The CDR3, as DNA: TGCGCCAGCAGCTTAAGCGGGAGTTTCTACGAGCAGTACTTC. As protein: CASSLSGSFYEQYF.

The J gene is TRBJ2-1, the V gene TRBV11-2, with 13 bases lining up with TRBD2. The germline V gene encodes CDR1 SGHAT and CDR2 FQNNGV. The CDR3 is made up of 16 amino acids. V lost 5 bases, J lost 7 bases, and 8 bases stayed unmatched. This chain's CDR3 is CASSQLAGGPMNEQFF. The CDR3 DNA reads TGTGCCAGCAGCCAACTAGCGGGAGGGCCGATGAATGAGCAGTTCTTC.

The rearrangement links TRBV6-5 to TRBJ2-1, with D maybe TRBD1 (6 bases). CDR3 size: 14 residues. Trimming stripped 3 bases from V and 5 bases from J, with 11 bases between. The germline V gene encodes CDR1 MNHEY and CDR2 SVGAGI. Here the CDR3 reads CASSYRGGNNEQFF. The CDR3 region has the DNA TGTGCCAGCAGTTATAGAGGGGGAAACAATGAGCAGTTCTTC.

This chain links TRBV28 with TRBJ2-7; TRBD2 aligns across 10 bases. From germline, CDR1 is MDHEN and CDR2 SYDVKM. The CDR3 extends over 19 amino acids. V was pared by 3 bases and J by 1 base, with 15 bases of the junction left unmatched. This chain's CDR3 is CASSFLASGSRRGSYEQYF. The CDR3 region has the DNA TGTGCCAGCAGTTTTTTGGCTAGCGGGAGTAGAAGGGGTTCCTACGAGCAGTACTTC.

DNA for the CDR3: TGTGCCAGCAGCTCCGGGACTACCCCCGGACAGCAGTACTTC. Its protein is CASSSGTTPGQQYF. The rearrangement joins TRBV6-5 to TRBJ2-7; 7 bases align to TRBD2. CDR3 length equals 14 residues. V shed 6 bases and J 8 bases; nucleotides not matched to a gene: 13. Germline V gene lookup returns CDR1 MNHEY and CDR2 SVGAGI.

This chain links TRBV5-1 with TRBJ1-5, with D perhaps matching TRBD1 (5 bases). The ends were cut back, 0 bases at V and 7 bases at J, with 14 bases in the middle. The CDR3 runs 15 residues. Germline values: CDR1 SGHRS, CDR2 YFSETQ. As DNA, the CDR3 is TGCGCCAGCAGCTTGGCGGGACTCCCGGGGCAGCCCCAGCATTTT. Its protein product is CASSLAGLPGQPQHF.

V is TRBV18 and J is TRBJ2-3; D possibly corresponds to TRBD2 (6 bases). Germline V gives CDR1 KGHSH, CDR2 LQKENI. The CDR3 loop spans 14 amino acids. Trimming left V 0 bases short and J 4 bases short, with 8 bases between. The CDR3 DNA reads TGTGCCAGCTCACCACCCGGGAGTTCAGATACGCAGTATTTT. Its translation: CASSPPGSSDTQYF.

This clone has just a few counts. CDR3 sequence reads: CASSQGVSGSLNTEAFF. The CDR3 DNA sequence: TGCGCCAGCAGCCAAGGAGTATCTGGGAGTCTGAACACTGAAGCTTTCTTT. The V call is TRBV4-3, the J call TRBJ1-1; unclear D gene. V was clipped by 1 base and J by 0 bases, with 15 bases between them. CDR3 length: 17 residues. CDR1 and CDR2 (germline): LGHNA, YSLEER.

This chain joins TRBV19 and TRBJ1-1; 8 nucleotides match TRBD1. V lost 2 bases to trimming and J lost 3 bases; unmatched junction nucleotides: 14. CDR3 length: 18 residues. The germline V gene has CDR1 LNHDA and CDR2 SQIVND (reference sequence). The CDR3 sequence is CASSISAGLAQGDTEAFF. The DNA of the CDR3 is TGTGCCAGTAGTATATCCGCAGGATTGGCACAGGGGGACACTGAAGCTTTCTTT. The complete variable domain, with remaining parts taken from reference TRBV19 and TRBJ1-1, reads DGGITQSPKYLFRKEGQNVTLSCEQNLNHDAMYWYRQDPGQGLRLIYYSQIVNDFQKGDIAEGYSVSREKKESFPLTVTSAQKNPTAFYLCASSISAGLAQGDTEAFFGQGTRLTVV.

CDR3 bases: TGTGCCAGCAGCGTTAGGGGTTTCACAGATACGCAGTATTTT. This codes for CASSVRGFTDTQYF. The rearrangement links TRBV9 to TRBJ2-3, with D possibly matching TRBD1 (5 bases). The V end was cut by 2 bases, the J end by 2 bases, with 9 bases between. The V gene's germline CDR1 is SGDLS and CDR2 YYNGEE. The CDR3 length is 14 residues.

V and J are TRBV19 and TRBJ1-1, with D perhaps TRBD1 (5 bases). V was pared by 6 bases and J by 0 bases, with 11 bases between. In germline, CDR1 is LNHDA, CDR2 SQIVND (reference sequence). CDR3 length equals 14 residues. Written as DNA, the CDR3 is TGTGCCAGTAGCAGGGTAGGGATGAACACTGAAGCTTTCTTT. Protein product: CASSRVGMNTEAFF.

The rearrangement links TRBV25-1 to TRBJ2-1; D gene uncertain. Trimming pared 4 bases from V and 0 bases from J, leaving 13 bases between. CDR1 and CDR2 from the germline V gene are MGHDK and SYGVNS. CDR3 size: 16 residues. CDR3 bases: TGTGCCAGCAGTGTTAGAAGCCGAAGCTCCTACAATGAGCAGTTCTTC. It yields the protein CASSVRSRSSYNEQFF.

This clone was found a few times. This chain connects TRBV14 to TRBJ2-5, with 8 positions matching TRBD2. The CDR3 contains 13 residues. Germline CDR1 reads SGHDN; CDR2 reads FVKESK. J was trimmed by 4 bases and V by 4 bases; bases with no gene match: 2. The CDR3 reads CASSLAGLETQYF. In DNA, the CDR3 is TGTGCCAGCAGCCTAGCGGGATTAGAGACCCAGTACTTC.

This clone has only a few counts. V and J are TRBV11-2 and TRBJ2-1; D is perhaps TRBD1 (6 bases). V lost 1 base and J 4 bases, leaving 11 bases between the germline ends. CDR3 length: 15 amino acids. In germline, CDR1 is SGHAT, CDR2 FQNNGV. The CDR3 bases are TGTGCCAGCAGCTTAGGAATAACAGGGTACAATGAGCAGTTCTTC. Encoded protein: CASSLGITGYNEQFF.

The chain is built from TRBV7-2 and TRBJ2-2; 9 bases are a match to TRBD2. The germline CDR1 and CDR2 sequences are SGHTA and FQGNSA. The CDR3 runs to 19 residues. With V trimmed by 0 bases and J by 1 base, 9 bases remained unmatched. The CDR3 DNA follows: TGTGCCAGCAGCTTAGCTGTCACTAGCGGGTCTAGGAACACCGGGGAGCTGTTTTTT. Translating gives CASSLAVTSGSRNTGELFF. Full variable domain (rest looked up from reference TRBV7-2 and TRBJ2-2): GAGVSQSPSNKVTEKGKDVELRCDPISGHTALYWYRQSLGQGLEFLIYFQGNSAPDKSGLPSDRFSAERTGGSVSTLTIQRTQQEDSAVYLCASSLAVTSGSRNTGELFFGEGSRLTVL.

This clone has just a few counts. The chain joins TRBV12-5 to TRBJ2-1; TRBD2 agrees at 7 bases. Germline CDR1 and CDR2: LGHNT and FRNRAP. CDR3 length: 14 residues. With 6 bases clipped from V and 10 bases from J, the junction kept 12 bases outside the gene matches. The CDR3 sequence: CASGSSGTTGEQFF. CDR3 sequence (DNA): TGTGCTAGTGGCTCAAGCGGGACTACGGGAGAGCAGTTCTTC. Filled out from reference TRBV12-5 and TRBJ2-1, the complete variable domain reads DARVTQTPRHKVTEMGQEVTMRCQPILGHNTVFWYRQTMMQGLELLAYFRNRAPLDDSGMPKDRFSAEMPDATLATLKIQPSEPRDSAVYFCASGSSGTTGEQFFGPGTRLTVL.

This chain links TRBV5-5 with TRBJ2-7, with 7 bases that match TRBD1. After removal of 1 base from V and 6 bases from J, the junction contained 4 bases not matched to a gene. This CDR3 contains 13 residues. Germline V gene data show CDR1 as SGHKS and CDR2 as YYEKEE (reference sequence). The DNA of the CDR3 is TGTGCCAGCAGCTTGCCAGGGGGACCCGAGCAGTACTTC. It specifies CASSLPGGPEQYF.

This clone appeared a few times. The chain links TRBV28 to TRBJ2-7, with D possibly TRBD1 on 5 matching bases. Trimming pared 3 bases from V and 6 bases from J, leaving 9 bases between. The CDR3 is made up of 12 amino acids. Per the germline V gene, CDR1 is MDHEN and CDR2 is SYDVKM. DNA for the CDR3: TGTGCCAGCAGTTTGTCAGGGCTCGAGCAGTACTTC. Its translation is CASSLSGLEQYF. Variable domain in full (rest from reference TRBV28 and TRBJ2-7): DVKVTQSSRYLVKRTGEKVFLECVQDMDHENMFWYRQDPGLGLRLIYFSYDVKMKEKGDIPEGYSVSREKKERFSLILESASTNQTSMYLCASSLSGLEQYFGPGTRLTVT.